These 16 T cell receptor beta chains share one sample of origin, sequenced in a study of molecular identifiers for immune sequencing clone quantification. One entry per CDR3 protein results from TCRdb running MiXCR on the PCR reads. The sample shows over 100,000 distinct CDR3 sequences, about 32% of them seen only once. Sequenced material: naive CD8+ T cells from blood, with Jurkat cell RNA spiked in. The subset here: FACS-sorted CD8+CD4-CCR7+CD45RA+ naive T cells. Receptor source: a human donor in good health. Some libraries in this study had Jurkat cell RNA spiked in.

Of note for this clonotype: The junction shows a germline mismatch at one end, possibly a read error. The chain has TRBV7-9 and TRBJ2-1; unclear D gene. This CDR3 is 12 amino acids long. The germline V gene encodes CDR1 SEHNR and CDR2 FQNEAQ (reference sequence). In DNA, the CDR3 is TGCGCCAGCAGCTTAATGTACAATGAGCAGTTCTTC. This encodes CASSLMYNEQFF.

About this clonotype itself: A read error may be the cause here, since a much bigger clone is one base away. This rearrangement joins TRBV11-2 to TRBJ2-3; possible D gene TRBD2, 6 bases. From germline, CDR1 is SGHAT and CDR2 FQNNGV. The germline V and J ends were trimmed by 5 bases and 7 bases, with 10 bases remaining between them. There are 12 residues in the CDR3. This CDR3 reads CASSPGSYTQYF. In DNA form, the CDR3 reads TGTGCCAGCAGCCCCGGGAGTTATACGCAGTATTTT.

The sample holds a few counts of this clonotype. The chain employs TRBV15 and TRBJ2-7; D possibly corresponds to TRBD2 (6 bases). Looked up from germline, CDR1 is LNHNV and CDR2 is YYDKDF (reference sequence). V was trimmed by 4 bases and J by 1 base, leaving 8 bases between them. This CDR3 is built from 13 residues. For the CDR3, the DNA is TGTGCCACCAGCATCCGGGGGTCCTACGAGCAGTACTTC. Its protein product is CATSIRGSYEQYF.

The V and J genes are TRBV28 and TRBJ2-4; D might be TRBD1 (6 bases). The CDR3 is 16 residues long. V was clipped by 8 bases and J by 3 bases, with 20 bases between them. Germline-derived CDR1 and CDR2 are MDHEN and SYDVKM. The CDR3 DNA sequence: TGTGCCAGCTCGAGGGCAGGGGAAAGGTACAAAAACATTCAGTACTTC. Protein: CASSRAGERYKNIQYF.

This chain connects TRBV5-3 to TRBJ1-2; D ambiguous. TRBV5-3 is filed as an ORF, its function uncertain. This CDR3 has 12 residues. This CDR3 is CVSSFGGIGYTF. As DNA, the CDR3 is TGTGTCAGCAGCTTCGGTGGGATCGGCTACACCTTC.

V gene TRBV7-9 combines with J gene TRBJ1-1, with TRBD1 matching 8 bases. The germline V gene has CDR1 SEHNR and CDR2 FQNEAQ (reference sequence). With V trimmed by 3 bases and J by 0 bases, 3 bases remained unmatched. This CDR3 contains 15 residues. The CDR3 coding sequence is TGTGCCAGCAGCTTCAGGGGGCTAATGAACACTGAAGCTTTCTTT. It yields the protein CASSFRGLMNTEAFF.

This rearrangement joins TRBV7-8 to TRBJ2-3; 7 bases are a match to TRBD2. The ends lost 1 base at V and 4 bases at J; junction bases unmatched: 8. CDR3 size: 16 residues. Germline CDR1 and CDR2: SGHVS and FQNEAQ. The CDR3 loop is CASSLVGGSRADTQYF. CDR3 DNA sequence: TGTGCCAGCAGCTTAGTGGGCGGGAGCCGTGCAGATACGCAGTATTTT.

The gene calls are TRBV11-2 and TRBJ2-4; a possible D gene is TRBD2 (5 bases). CDR1 SGHAT and CDR2 FQNNGV come from the germline V gene. CDR3 size: 14 residues. Trimming stripped 8 bases from V and 0 bases from J, with 11 bases between. CDR3 amino acids: CASSRALAKNIQYF. The DNA of the CDR3 is TGTGCCAGCTCGCGGGCTCTAGCCAAAAACATTCAGTACTTC.

This chain links TRBV7-6 with TRBJ2-7; 7 bases map to TRBD2. CDR1 is SGHVS, CDR2 FNYEAQ, per germline. V was pared by 1 base and J by 3 bases, with 6 bases of the junction left unmatched. This CDR3 has 15 amino acids. DNA for the CDR3: TGTGCCAGCAGCTTAGATTCTAGCGGATACTACGAGCAGTACTTC. It codes for CASSLDSSGYYEQYF.

In its sample, this clonotype was seen once. This CDR3 is CSARPRARLFGDTQYF. The DNA for the CDR3 is TGCAGTGCCCGGCCCCGGGCCCGGCTTTTTGGGGATACGCAGTATTTT. The chain couples TRBV20-1 to TRBJ2-3, with no clear D. The CDR3 covers 16 residues. Germline assignment: CDR1 DFQATT and CDR2 SNEGSKA (reference sequence). V lost 6 bases and J 6 bases, leaving 25 bases between the germline ends.

This chain connects TRBV4-2 to TRBJ2-7, with 9 nucleotides matching TRBD1. The V gene's germline CDR1 is LGHNA and CDR2 YNFKEQ. CDR3 length equals 13 residues. V dropped 4 bases and J dropped 5; count of bases not matched to a gene: 3. CDR3 in amino acids: CASSPGTGHEQYF. CDR3 DNA sequence: TGTGCCAGCAGCCCCGGGACAGGGCACGAGCAGTACTTC.

The CDR3: CASAPRETETQYF. As DNA, the CDR3 is TGTGCCAGCGCCCCGCGGGAAACGGAGACCCAGTACTTC. The gene calls are TRBV19 and TRBJ2-5, with D possibly being TRBD2 (6 bases). CDR1 is LNHDA and CDR2 is SQIVND in the germline V gene (reference sequence). This CDR3 spans 13 amino acids. V dropped 9 bases and J dropped 5 bases, with 16 bases sitting between them.

The table lists this clonotype with many counts. V gene TRBV20-1 combines with J gene TRBJ1-2; D is unclear. The CDR3 is 9 residues long. The V gene's germline CDR1 is DFQATT and CDR2 SNEGSKA (reference sequence). CDR3 in DNA: TGCACACCCGTGCGTGGCTACACCTTC. Its protein is CTPVRGYTF.

V usage is TRBV5-6 and J usage is TRBJ2-7; D gene ambiguous. Germline CDR1 reads SGHDT; CDR2 reads YYEEEE. V was trimmed by 0 bases and J by 3 bases, leaving 10 bases between them. This CDR3 is 14 amino acids long. The CDR3 loop is CASSLGWCLYEQYF. In nucleotides, the CDR3 is TGTGCCAGCAGCTTGGGGTGGTGCCTCTACGAGCAGTACTTC.

The J gene is TRBJ2-1, the V gene TRBV19; D is unclear. The CDR3 loop spans 13 amino acids. Germline values: CDR1 LNHDA, CDR2 SQIVND (reference sequence). Trimming shortened V by 8 bases and J by 8 bases, and 16 bases separated the two germline ends. CDR3 loop: CASGSATPHEQFF. Written as DNA, the CDR3 is TGTGCCAGTGGGTCCGCTACCCCCCATGAGCAGTTCTTC.

The genes are TRBV12-3 or TRBV12-4 and TRBJ2-5; 9 bases agree with TRBD1. Germline trimming cut 6 bases from V and 3 bases from J; bases unmatched to any gene: 8. CDR3 size: 15 residues. CDR3 region: CASREDRGLEETQYF. In DNA form, the CDR3 reads TGTGCCAGCAGAGAAGACAGGGGGTTAGAAGAGACCCAGTACTTC.